Shown below are 2 T cell receptor beta chains from a single sample sequenced in a study of blood T cells in healthy people across ages. Through a sample-barcoded 5' primer and a J-beta primer mix, a second PCR was run for roughly 7 to 11 cycles. Each CDR3 protein is one row after TCRdb ran MiXCR on the 5' RACE reads. Here the sample spans roughly 800,000 distinct CDR3 sequences, around 36% being singletons. Sequencing was done on a sample of blood. The receptors shown here come from a man aged 18 to 29 in good health.

This chain joins TRBV6-1 and TRBJ2-1; 10 bases map to TRBD1. V shed 6 bases and J 2 bases; nucleotides not matched to a gene: 4. Germline CDR1 MNHNS, CDR2 SASEGT. The CDR3 sequence is 15 residues long. The CDR3: CASRKGQGPYNEQFF. DNA of the CDR3: TGTGCCAGCAGGAAGGGACAGGGGCCCTACAATGAGCAGTTCTTC.

This clonotype has only a few counts. The chain uses TRBV10-3 and TRBJ2-5, with 7 bases matching TRBD1. Germline lookup yields CDR1 ENHRY and CDR2 SYGVKD. V was pared by 6 bases and J by 0 bases, with 7 bases of the junction left unmatched. The CDR3 has 15 residues. CDR3 residues: CAIRPTGRDQETQYF. The CDR3, as DNA: TGTGCCATCAGGCCGACAGGGAGAGACCAAGAGACCCAGTACTTC.